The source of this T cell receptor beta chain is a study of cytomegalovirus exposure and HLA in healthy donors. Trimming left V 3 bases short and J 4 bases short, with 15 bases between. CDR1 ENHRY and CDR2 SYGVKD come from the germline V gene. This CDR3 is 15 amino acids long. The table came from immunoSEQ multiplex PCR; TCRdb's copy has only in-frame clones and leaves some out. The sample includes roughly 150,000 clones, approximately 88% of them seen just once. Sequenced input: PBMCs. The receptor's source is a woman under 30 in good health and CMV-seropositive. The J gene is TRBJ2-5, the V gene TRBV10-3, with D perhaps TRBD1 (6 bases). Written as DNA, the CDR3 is TGTGCCATCAGTGATGGGCAGGGGTGGAGAGAGACCCAGTACTTC. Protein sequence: CAISDGQGWRETQYF.